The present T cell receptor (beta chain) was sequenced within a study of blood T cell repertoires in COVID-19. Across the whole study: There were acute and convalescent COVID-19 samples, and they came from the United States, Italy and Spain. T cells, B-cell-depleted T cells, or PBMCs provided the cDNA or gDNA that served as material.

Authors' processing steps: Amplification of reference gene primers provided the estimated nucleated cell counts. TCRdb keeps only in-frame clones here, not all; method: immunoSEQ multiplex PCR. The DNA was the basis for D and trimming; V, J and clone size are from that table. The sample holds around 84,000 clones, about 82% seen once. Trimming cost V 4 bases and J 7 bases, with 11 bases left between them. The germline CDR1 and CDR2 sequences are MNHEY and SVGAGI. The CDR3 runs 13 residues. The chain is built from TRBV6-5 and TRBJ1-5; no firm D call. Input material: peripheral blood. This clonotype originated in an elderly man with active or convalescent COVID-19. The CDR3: CASSLEEAQPQHF. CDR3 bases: TGTGCCAGCAGTTTGGAGGAAGCGCAGCCCCAGCATTTT.